This T cell receptor beta chain was recorded in a study of blood T cell repertoires in COVID-19. V lost 5 bases and J 3 bases, leaving 13 bases between the germline ends. This CDR3 has 14 residues. In germline, CDR1 is MNHEY, CDR2 SVGAGI. This clone was recorded only once. Sequenced by immunoSEQ multiplex PCR; TCRdb stores in-frame clones only, minus some. The sample lists some 280,000 clones; roughly 90% were seen once. The chain combines TRBV6-5 with TRBJ1-1; D not certain. The specimen sequenced was peripheral blood. The clonotype was recovered from a woman in her forties who had recovered from COVID-19. CDR3 DNA sequence: TGTGCCAGCAGTCCGTCCGTACGGTACACTGAAGCTTTCTTT. Its protein product is CASSPSVRYTEAFF.